The next 15 T cell receptor beta chains were all read from a single sample in a study of CD8 T cells in Susac syndrome. The RNA input was roughly 0.45 to 1 ug, and it was reverse transcribed with random hexamers. TCRdb analysed the immunoSEQ multiplex PCR reads with MiXCR anew, one entry per CDR3 protein. The table records more than 250,000 distinct CDR3 sequences, 92% of them present only once. The sample taken for sequencing was CD4+ T cells from PBMCs. The receptors originated from a human donor with multiple sclerosis.

The chain is built from TRBV7-2 and TRBJ2-5; D is undetermined. CDR1 is SGHTA, CDR2 FQGNSA, per germline. V lost 1 base to trimming and J lost 2 bases, with 5 bases between them. The CDR3 length is 13 residues. The DNA of the CDR3 is TGTGCCAGCAGCTTAGAACTACAAGAGACCCAGTACTTC. Encoded protein: CASSLELQETQYF. Filled out from reference TRBV7-2 and TRBJ2-5, the complete variable domain reads GAGVSQSPSNKVTEKGKDVELRCDPISGHTALYWYRQSLGQGLEFLIYFQGNSAPDKSGLPSDRFSAERTGGSVSTLTIQRTQQEDSAVYLCASSLELQETQYFGPGTRLLVL.

On this clonotype itself: Since no conserved phenylalanine or tryptophan closes the CDR3, a read error is the likely cause. The DNA is left out, because the CDR3 cannot be placed on it with certainty; the CDR3 is given as TCRdb lists it. This chain links TRBV21-1 with TRBJ1-1. TRBV21-1 is a pseudogene segment. The CDR3 length equals 9 residues, ends included. This CDR3 reads CASSKGQVV.

The V and J genes are TRBV18 and TRBJ2-2; D not resolved. Trimming stripped 0 bases from V and 4 bases from J, with 6 bases between. The CDR3 is 14 amino acids. Germline CDR1 reads KGHSH; CDR2 reads LQKENI. DNA for the CDR3: TGTGCCAGCTCACCACCGCGGAGCACCGGGGAGCTGTTTTTT. This encodes CASSPPRSTGELFF.

This rearrangement joins TRBV7-2 to TRBJ1-1; D is perhaps TRBD1 (5 bases). From germline, CDR1 is SGHTA and CDR2 FQGNSA. V was trimmed by 1 base and J by 0 bases, leaving 9 bases between them. The CDR3 runs 15 residues. This chain's CDR3 is CASSLEGVMNTEAFF. Here the CDR3 DNA reads TGTGCCAGCAGCTTAGAAGGGGTCATGAACACTGAAGCTTTCTTT.

V is TRBV5-1 and J is TRBJ1-2, with a possible D match to TRBD1 (5 bases). The CDR3 is 14 residues long. With 6 bases removed from V and 8 bases from J, the gap between germline ends came to 20 bases. CDR1 and CDR2 (germline): SGHRS, YFSETQ. The CDR3 region is CASNPGRADIGYTF. The DNA for the CDR3 is TGCGCCAGCAACCCGGGCAGGGCCGACATAGGCTACACCTTC.

The V call is TRBV7-8, the J call TRBJ1-2; D not resolved. Germline lookup yields CDR1 SGHVS and CDR2 FQNEAQ. V was cut by 5 bases and J by 4 bases, with 11 bases left in between. The CDR3 runs to 13 residues. Here the CDR3 reads CASSTATIYGYTF. CDR3 in DNA: TGTGCCAGCAGCACAGCAACTATCTATGGCTACACCTTC.

V and J are TRBV23-1 and TRBJ1-2, with D possibly being TRBD1 (5 bases). TRBV23-1 is placed among ORFs of uncertain function. The V end was cut by 1 base, the J end by 4 bases, with 10 bases between. The CDR3 sequence is 14 residues long. CDR3 coding DNA: TGCGCCAGCAGTCAATTGGGCAGGGTCTATGGCTACACCTTC. This translates into CASSQLGRVYGYTF.

The chain links TRBV27 to TRBJ1-4; the D gene is possibly TRBD1 (5 bases). V was cut by 5 bases and J by 8 bases, with 18 bases left in between. Per the germline V gene, CDR1 is MNHEY and CDR2 is SMNVEV (reference sequence). The CDR3 is made up of 15 amino acids. The CDR3 DNA reads as TGTGCCAGCAGTAACCGACGGGGACTTAGGGAAAAACTGTTTTTT. This translates into CASSNRRGLREKLFF.

The CDR3 bases are TGTGCCAGCAGCTGGATGACAAACCGGGACAGAAACACTGAAGCTTTCTTT. Its protein product is CASSWMTNRDRNTEAFF. The rearrangement joins TRBV7-9 to TRBJ1-1, with 7 nucleotides matching TRBD1. CDR3 length: 17 amino acids. CDR1 is SEHNR and CDR2 is FQNEAQ in the germline V gene (reference sequence). V trimming: 4 bases; J trimming: 2 bases; junction bases outside the gene matches: 13.

The chain has TRBV20-1 and TRBJ2-1; tentatively, D is TRBD2 (5 bases). In germline, CDR1 is DFQATT, CDR2 SNEGSKA (reference sequence). This CDR3 has 14 residues. Trimming pared 5 bases from V and 7 bases from J, leaving 18 bases between. The CDR3 here is CSADRRLSRNEQFF. Here the CDR3 DNA reads TGCAGTGCTGACCGGAGGCTCTCTCGGAATGAGCAGTTCTTC.

The chain joins TRBV20-1 to TRBJ2-5, with D perhaps matching TRBD1 or TRBD2 (5 bases each). This CDR3 contains 12 residues. Deletions cut 4 bases from V and 2 bases from J, with 8 bases between. Germline V gene data show CDR1 as DFQATT and CDR2 as SNEGSKA (reference sequence). CDR3 sequence (DNA): TGCAGTGCTAATGGGGGTCAAGAGACCCAGTACTTC. Its protein product is CSANGGQETQYF.

The V call is TRBV7-2, the J call TRBJ2-5; 7 nucleotides align to TRBD2. The CDR3 consists of 17 residues. V lost 7 bases to trimming and J lost 4 bases; unmatched junction nucleotides: 18. The V gene's germline CDR1 is SGHTA and CDR2 FQGNSA. The CDR3 DNA sequence: TGTGCCAGCAAACCTGACGGGAGGCCCTTAGGAGGAGAGACCCAGTACTTC. Amino acid sequence: CASKPDGRPLGGETQYF.

The chain joins TRBV7-8 to TRBJ1-4; 8 nucleotides agree with TRBD1. CDR1 is SGHVS and CDR2 is FQNEAQ in the germline V gene. CDR3 size: 18 residues. V was pared by 5 bases and J by 8 bases, with 19 bases of the junction left unmatched. This CDR3 is CASSPRPGLTGAREKLFF. CDR3 coding DNA: TGTGCCAGCAGCCCGCGGCCCGGGCTGACAGGGGCACGGGAAAAACTGTTTTTT.

The CDR3 region has the DNA TGCGCCAGCAGCGGAACCGGGCCCCTCTCTGGCTACACCTTC. It is translated as CASSGTGPLSGYTF. The chain uses TRBV5-1 and TRBJ1-2; D remains unclear. CDR1 and CDR2 from the germline V gene are SGHRS and YFSETQ. The CDR3 contains 14 residues. The V end lost 4 bases, the J end lost 7 bases, and 17 bases lay between the germline ends.

The CDR3 sequence is CASSLEKLFF. CDR3 coding DNA: TGCGCCAGCAGTCTGGAAAAACTGTTTTTT. The rearrangement links TRBV23-1 to TRBJ1-4; unclear D gene. TRBV23-1 is an ORF; its function is uncertain. Trimming left V 4 bases short and J 8 bases short, with 2 bases between. CDR3 length: 10 residues.